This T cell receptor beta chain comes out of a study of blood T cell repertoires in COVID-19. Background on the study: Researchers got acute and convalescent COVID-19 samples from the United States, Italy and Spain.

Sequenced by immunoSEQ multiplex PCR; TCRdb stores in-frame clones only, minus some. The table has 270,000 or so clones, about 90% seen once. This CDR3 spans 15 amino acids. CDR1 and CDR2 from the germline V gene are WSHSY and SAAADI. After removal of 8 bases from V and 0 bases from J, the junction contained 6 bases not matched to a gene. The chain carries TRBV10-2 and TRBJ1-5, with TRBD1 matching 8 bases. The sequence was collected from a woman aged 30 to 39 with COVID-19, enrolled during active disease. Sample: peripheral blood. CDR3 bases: TGCGCCAGCGCAGGACAGGGTTATAGCAATCAGCCCCAGCATTTT. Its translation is CASAGQGYSNQPQHF.